A selection of T cell receptor beta chains follows, all from one sample in a study of regulatory T cells in long-lasting Graves disease. TCRdb passed the multiplex PCR reads through MiXCR, listing each CDR3 protein once. The table records just over 600,000 distinct CDR3 sequences, less than 20% of them present only once. In addition, the sample was reused for a study of T cells in Graves' hyperthyroidism and ophthalmopathy.

The sequences come from peripheral blood mononuclear cells (PBMCs), collected at new diagnosis, from a patient treated with antithyroid drugs. These receptors originate from a woman younger than 45 with Graves disease. The CDR3 runs from the conserved cysteine through the conserved F or W. Each record gives: clone size, D gene, J gene, V gene, CDR3 DNA, CDR3 protein. The D gene is left open where the match is weak. Size tells how often a clone was seen (once, few, many) or the class of an expanded clone, and some rows leave it out.

abundance: many
d_gene: -
j_gene: TRBJ1-5
v_gene: TRBV11-2
CDR3nt: TGTGCCAGCAGCCCAAACGGCGGGGAACAGCCCCAGCATTTT
CDR3aa: CASSPNGGEQPQHF

abundance: -
d_gene: -
j_gene: TRBJ1-6
v_gene: TRBV11-2
CDR3nt: TGTGCCAGCAGCGGAACAGGCTCAGCTAATTCACCCCTCCACTTT
CDR3aa: CASSGTGSANSPLHF

abundance: -
d_gene: TRBD1
j_gene: TRBJ2-2
v_gene: TRBV6-1
CDR3nt: TGTGCCAGCAGCCCGGGACAGGTCACCGGGGAGCTGTTTTTT
CDR3aa: CASSPGQVTGELFF

abundance: few
d_gene: -
j_gene: TRBJ2-5
v_gene: TRBV4-1
CDR3nt: TGCGCCAGCAGCCAAGGGAGAGGTCTTATCGGAGAGACCCAGTACTTC
CDR3aa: CASSQGRGLIGETQYF

abundance: many
d_gene: -
j_gene: TRBJ1-5
v_gene: TRBV6-1
CDR3nt: TGTGCCAGTGGCAAGGGTCCTTTAAGCAATCAGCCCCAGCATTTT
CDR3aa: CASGKGPLSNQPQHF

abundance: many
d_gene: -
j_gene: TRBJ1-1
v_gene: TRBV11-2
CDR3nt: TGTGCCAGCAGCTTAGATCCGAGGGAAGGCTTGGGCACTGAAGCTTTCTTT
CDR3aa: CASSLDPREGLGTEAFF

abundance: few
d_gene: TRBD1
j_gene: TRBJ2-7
v_gene: TRBV5-5
CDR3nt: TGTGCCAGCAGTAGTGACCGGGGTTTGGGACAGATCCCCTACGAGCAGTACTTC
CDR3aa: CASSSDRGLGQIPYEQYF

abundance: many
d_gene: -
j_gene: TRBJ2-1
v_gene: TRBV28
CDR3nt: TGTGCCAGCAGTTTAGCTGGGCCCAGGATGGATGAGCAGTTCTTC
CDR3aa: CASSLAGPRMDEQFF

abundance: few
d_gene: -
j_gene: TRBJ2-7
v_gene: TRBV5-1
CDR3nt: TGCGCCAGCAGCATCGGCGGGACTGCAGCCTACGAGCAGTACTTC
CDR3aa: CASSIGGTAAYEQYF

abundance: many
d_gene: -
j_gene: TRBJ2-3
v_gene: TRBV7-2
CDR3nt: TGTGCCAGCAGCTTAGCCCTATACACAGATACGCAGTATTTT
CDR3aa: CASSLALYTDTQYF

abundance: many
d_gene: -
j_gene: TRBJ1-4
v_gene: TRBV28
CDR3nt: TGTGCCAGCATGCGAGCTTATGAAAAACTGTTTTTT
CDR3aa: CASMRAYEKLFF

abundance: few
d_gene: -
j_gene: TRBJ2-3
v_gene: TRBV5-1
CDR3nt: TGCGCCAGCAGCTTGGCTCGACAGGCGACAACGAGCACAGATACGCAGTATTTT
CDR3aa: CASSLARQATTSTDTQYF

abundance: many
d_gene: -
j_gene: TRBJ1-5
v_gene: TRBV6-1
CDR3nt: TGTGCCAGCAGTGAAGGGCAGAATAGCAATCAGCCCCAGCATTTT
CDR3aa: CASSEGQNSNQPQHF

abundance: many
d_gene: -
j_gene: TRBJ2-5
v_gene: TRBV7-2
CDR3nt: TGTGCCAGCAGCCCGGCGGAGACCCAGTACTTC
CDR3aa: CASSPAETQYF

abundance: -
d_gene: TRBD2
j_gene: TRBJ2-7
v_gene: TRBV7-9
CDR3nt: TGTGCCAGCAGCCTGGCGGGAGCTATGTACGAGCAGTACTTC
CDR3aa: CASSLAGAMYEQYF

abundance: many
d_gene: TRBD2
j_gene: TRBJ2-1
v_gene: TRBV6-1
CDR3nt: TGTGCCAGCAGTGGACAAAAGGGACTAGCGGGAGATGAGCAGTTCTTC
CDR3aa: CASSGQKGLAGDEQFF

abundance: few
d_gene: -
j_gene: TRBJ2-2
v_gene: TRBV3-1
CDR3nt: TGTGCCAGCAGCCAAGGGAAGGGTGCCGGGGAGCTGTTTTTT
CDR3aa: CASSQGKGAGELFF

abundance: -
d_gene: -
j_gene: TRBJ1-1
v_gene: TRBV28
CDR3nt: TGTGCCAGCAGTTTATACAGGGTGGGCACTGAAGCTTTCTTT
CDR3aa: CASSLYRVGTEAFF

abundance: -
d_gene: -
j_gene: TRBJ1-3
v_gene: TRBV5-1
CDR3nt: TGCGCCAGCAGCTACAAGACAGTCAAAGAGGGAAACACCATATATTTT
CDR3aa: CASSYKTVKEGNTIYF

abundance: -
d_gene: -
j_gene: TRBJ2-3
v_gene: TRBV5-1
CDR3nt: TGCGCCAGCATCATAGACCGGGGTGCAGATACGCAGTATTTT
CDR3aa: CASIIDRGADTQYF

abundance: many
d_gene: -
j_gene: TRBJ2-7
v_gene: TRBV6-1
CDR3nt: TGTGCCAGCAGGCCCAGCATCGGGTCCTACGAGCAGTACTTC
CDR3aa: CASRPSIGSYEQYF

abundance: many
d_gene: TRBD2
j_gene: TRBJ2-7
v_gene: TRBV5-1
CDR3nt: TGCGCCAGCAGCACCGGGACTAGCGGCCCTCCCTACGAGCAGTACTTC
CDR3aa: CASSTGTSGPPYEQYF

abundance: -
d_gene: -
j_gene: TRBJ2-7
v_gene: TRBV20-1
CDR3nt: TGCAGTGTGACCCGGGACATAGGCTACGAGCAGTACTTC
CDR3aa: CSVTRDIGYEQYF

abundance: few
d_gene: TRBD2
j_gene: TRBJ2-7
v_gene: TRBV2
CDR3nt: TGTGCCAGCAGTCCTCTAGCGGGCAGACGGTACTTC
CDR3aa: CASSPLAGRRYF

abundance: many
d_gene: TRBD2
j_gene: TRBJ2-1
v_gene: TRBV27
CDR3nt: TGTGCCAGCAGTCTTCGGACTAGTGTGGGCAATGAGCAGTTCTTC
CDR3aa: CASSLRTSVGNEQFF

abundance: few
d_gene: -
j_gene: TRBJ1-1
v_gene: TRBV6-1
CDR3nt: TGTGCCAGCAGTGAAGCGCTGGGGGGGCCGGGTTGGAACACTGAAGCTTTCTTT
CDR3aa: CASSEALGGPGWNTEAFF

abundance: -
d_gene: -
j_gene: TRBJ2-3
v_gene: TRBV24-1
CDR3nt: TGTGCCACCAGTGATATAACAAAGGTGGATACGCAGTATTTT
CDR3aa: CATSDITKVDTQYF

abundance: -
d_gene: -
j_gene: TRBJ1-1
v_gene: TRBV4-1
CDR3nt: TGCGCCAGCAGCCAAGATCCTGGGGGACTCGAGAACACTGAAGCTTTCTTT
CDR3aa: CASSQDPGGLENTEAFF